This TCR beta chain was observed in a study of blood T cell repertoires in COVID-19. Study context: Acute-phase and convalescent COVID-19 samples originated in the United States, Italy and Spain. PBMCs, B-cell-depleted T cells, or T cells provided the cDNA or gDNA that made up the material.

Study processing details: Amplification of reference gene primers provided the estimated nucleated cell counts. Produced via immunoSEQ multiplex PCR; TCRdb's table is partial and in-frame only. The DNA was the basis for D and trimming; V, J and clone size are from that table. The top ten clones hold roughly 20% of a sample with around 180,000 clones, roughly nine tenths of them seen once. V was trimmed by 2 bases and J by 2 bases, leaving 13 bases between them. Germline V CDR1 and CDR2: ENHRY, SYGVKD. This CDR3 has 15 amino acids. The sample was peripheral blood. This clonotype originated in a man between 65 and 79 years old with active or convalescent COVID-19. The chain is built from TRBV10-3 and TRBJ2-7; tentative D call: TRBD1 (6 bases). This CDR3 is CAISEKTGPTYEQYF. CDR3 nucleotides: TGTGCCATCAGTGAGAAGACAGGCCCAACCTACGAGCAGTACTTC.